The 15 T cell receptor beta chains reported below all come from one sample, sequenced in a study of beta chain features in type 1 diabetes. Study observations and caveats: Type 1 diabetes patients had TCRB CDR3s that were shorter (moderately but significantly so) in all four CD4+ subsets.

Their recognized antigens are unknown. Every isolated RNA sample was fully reverse transcribed, so sequencing captured expressed TCRB transcripts. TCRdb's copy holds only in-frame clones and misses some; the assay was immunoSEQ multiplex PCR. The table has 600,000 or so clones, approximately 13% seen once. Sequencing input: naive CD4+ T cells from blood. These TCRs come from a man between 25 and 39 years old with type 1 diabetes.

The rearrangement links TRBV5-1 to TRBJ2-5; the D gene is possibly TRBD1 (6 bases). The CDR3 runs 14 residues. Germline-derived CDR1 and CDR2 are SGHRS and YFSETQ. V lost 7 bases and J lost 2, with 15 bases in between. The CDR3 bases are TGCGCCAGCGGTTGGACAGATAAGCAAGAGACCCAGTACTTC. Translation: CASGWTDKQETQYF. The complete variable domain, with remaining parts taken from reference TRBV5-1 and TRBJ2-5, reads KAGVTQTPRYLIKTRGQQVTLSCSPISGHRSVSWYQQTPGQGLQFLFEYFSETQRNKGNFPGRFSGRQFSNSRSEMNVSTLELGDSALYLCASGWTDKQETQYFGPGTRLLVL.

J is TRBJ2-2 and V is TRBV7-9, with 8 bases matching TRBD1. The CDR3 runs 17 residues. With V trimmed by 2 bases and J by 0 bases, 5 bases remained unmatched. CDR1 and CDR2 from the germline V gene are SEHNR and FQNEAQ (reference sequence). The CDR3 here is CASSLIPTGANTGELFF. As DNA, the CDR3 is TGTGCCAGCAGCTTAATCCCGACAGGGGCGAACACCGGGGAGCTGTTTTTT.

The chain carries TRBV9 and TRBJ1-6, with D perhaps matching TRBD1 (6 bases). The germline V gene has CDR1 SGDLS and CDR2 YYNGEE. Trimming removed 3 bases from V and 13 bases from J, with 17 bases in between. CDR3 length: 14 amino acids. The chain's CDR3 is CASSAFGGWEPLHF. The CDR3 nucleotides are TGTGCCAGCAGCGCTTTTGGGGGCTGGGAGCCCCTCCACTTT.

The chain is built from TRBV28 and TRBJ2-1, with 7 bases matching TRBD1. Per the germline V gene, CDR1 is MDHEN and CDR2 is SYDVKM. The CDR3 is 16 amino acids. J gave up 2 bases and V 5 bases, and 9 bases lay outside the gene matches. The CDR3 reads CASSLIQGSTYNEQFF. CDR3 coding DNA: TGTGCCAGCAGTCTAATACAGGGGTCAACCTACAATGAGCAGTTCTTC.

A word on this clone: A junction end diverges from the germline sequence, so it may reflect a read error. V gene TRBV14 combines with J gene TRBJ1-3, with D uncertain. Germline V gives CDR1 SGHDN, CDR2 FVKESK. This CDR3 contains 12 residues. The CDR3, as DNA: TGTGCCAGCAGCCAAGGCGAAGGACCTAGTCATTTT. This translates into CASSQGEGPSHF.

This sequence joins TRBV5-1 and TRBJ1-2; possible D gene TRBD1, 5 bases. The CDR3 length is 14 residues. Germline-derived CDR1 and CDR2 are SGHRS and YFSETQ. Trimming pared 4 bases from V and 8 bases from J, leaving 18 bases between. The CDR3 DNA reads as TGCGCCAGCAGCCCGGGCGGAGGGGAAGGAGGCTACACCTTC. Protein: CASSPGGGEGGYTF.

The rearrangement links TRBV5-4 to TRBJ2-7, with D possibly being TRBD1 (5 bases). CDR1 is SGHNT, CDR2 YYREEE, per germline (reference sequence). Trimming cost V 0 bases and J 1 base, with 8 bases left between them. The CDR3 consists of 14 residues. CDR3 sequence (DNA): TGTGCCAGCAGCTTGGACCAGGGATCCTACGAGCAGTACTTC. Residues: CASSLDQGSYEQYF.

The chain uses TRBV7-2 and TRBJ2-1, with a possible D match to TRBD2 (5 bases). The germline CDR1 and CDR2 sequences are SGHTA and FQGNSA. The V end was cut by 5 bases, the J end by 4 bases, with 12 bases between. The CDR3 is 14 residues long. In nucleotides, the CDR3 is TGTGCCAGCAGCCTCCGGGGTCAGTACAATGAGCAGTTCTTC. This sequence encodes CASSLRGQYNEQFF.

The chain employs TRBV2 and TRBJ2-3; 9 nucleotides agree with TRBD2. CDR1 and CDR2 (germline): SNHLY, FYNNEI. The length of the CDR3 is 16 residues. V dropped 6 bases and J dropped 0; count of bases not matched to a gene: 7. This chain's CDR3 is CASSALAGPSTDTQYF. Here the CDR3 DNA reads TGTGCCAGCAGCGCCCTAGCGGGGCCAAGCACAGATACGCAGTATTTT. Drawing the rest from reference TRBV2 and TRBJ2-3, the complete variable domain is EPEVTQTPSHQVTQMGQEVILRCVPISNHLYFYWYRQILGQKVEFLVSFYNNEISEKSEIFDDQFSVERPDGSNFTLKIRSTKLEDSAMYFCASSALAGPSTDTQYFGPGTRLTVL.

This clone occurred a few times. The chain joins TRBV7-2 to TRBJ2-5, with no clear D. With 4 bases removed from V and 2 bases from J, the gap between germline ends came to 11 bases. CDR3 length: 14 amino acids. Germline CDR1 is SGHTA and CDR2 is FQGNSA. CDR3 sequence: CASSSLWMQETQYF. The CDR3 nucleotides read TGTGCCAGCAGCTCCCTTTGGATGCAAGAGACCCAGTACTTC.

This sequence joins TRBV20-1 and TRBJ2-3; D not certain. Germline CDR1 and CDR2: DFQATT and SNEGSKA (reference sequence). Trimming left V 5 bases short and J 6 bases short, with 9 bases between. This CDR3 has 11 residues. The chain's CDR3 is CSAPHTDTQYF. As DNA, the CDR3 is TGCAGTGCTCCCCATACGGATACGCAGTATTTT.

This clone was counted between two and nine times. This chain joins TRBV13 and TRBJ2-3; 9 positions agree with TRBD1. V trimming: 5 bases; J trimming: 0 bases; junction bases outside the gene matches: 6. There are 16 residues in the CDR3. Germline V CDR1 and CDR2: PRHDT, FYEKMQ (reference sequence). The CDR3 DNA is TGTGCCAGCAGCCCCCGGACAGGGGCTAGCACAGATACGCAGTATTTT. It specifies CASSPRTGASTDTQYF.

There are a few counts of this clone. Different DNA sequences within this sample yield the same CDR3. The V gene is TRBV29-1, the J gene TRBJ2-5; D possibly corresponds to TRBD2 (6 bases). The CDR3 runs 14 residues. Germline assignment: CDR1 SQVTM and CDR2 ANQGSEA. V was shortened by 1 base and J by 4 bases, with 13 bases between the two germline ends. The CDR3 nucleotides read TGCAGCGTTGAAGGGGCGGGGAGTGGAGAGACCCAGTACTTC. Its protein product is CSVEGAGSGETQYF.

This clone has a handful of counts. This chain links TRBV5-1 with TRBJ2-3; the D is unclear. Germline CDR1 and CDR2: SGHRS and YFSETQ. V was shortened by 0 bases and J by 2 bases, with 7 bases between the two germline ends. This CDR3 has 14 amino acids. CDR3 loop: CASSLVGNTDTQYF. The CDR3 region has the DNA TGCGCCAGCAGCTTGGTGGGGAACACAGATACGCAGTATTTT.

This clone was detected only a few times. V and J are TRBV29-1 and TRBJ1-4, with D hard to call. Germline loops: CDR1 SQVTM, CDR2 ANQGSEA. The V end lost 4 bases, the J end lost 8 bases, and 11 bases lay between the germline ends. This CDR3 has 12 amino acids. The CDR3 spells CSVGWESEKLFF. CDR3 in DNA: TGCAGCGTTGGATGGGAAAGCGAAAAACTGTTTTTT.